The subject of this entry is one T cell receptor (beta chain). The entry originates in a study of blood T cell repertoires in COVID-19. Germline V gene sequence: CDR1 LNHDA, CDR2 SQIVND (reference sequence). With 2 bases clipped from V and 4 bases from J, the junction kept 9 bases outside the gene matches. CDR3 size: 16 residues. Produced via immunoSEQ multiplex PCR; TCRdb's table is partial and in-frame only. Of over 250,000 clones listed, over 75% are singletons. The V and J genes are TRBV19 and TRBJ2-3; 7 nucleotides match TRBD1. Sequencing was carried out using peripheral blood. The origin of this receptor is a man in his forties or fifties with active or convalescent COVID-19. The CDR3 reads CASSIISGGGSDTQYF. The CDR3 region has the DNA TGTGCCAGTAGTATAATATCAGGGGGTGGTTCAGATACGCAGTATTTT.